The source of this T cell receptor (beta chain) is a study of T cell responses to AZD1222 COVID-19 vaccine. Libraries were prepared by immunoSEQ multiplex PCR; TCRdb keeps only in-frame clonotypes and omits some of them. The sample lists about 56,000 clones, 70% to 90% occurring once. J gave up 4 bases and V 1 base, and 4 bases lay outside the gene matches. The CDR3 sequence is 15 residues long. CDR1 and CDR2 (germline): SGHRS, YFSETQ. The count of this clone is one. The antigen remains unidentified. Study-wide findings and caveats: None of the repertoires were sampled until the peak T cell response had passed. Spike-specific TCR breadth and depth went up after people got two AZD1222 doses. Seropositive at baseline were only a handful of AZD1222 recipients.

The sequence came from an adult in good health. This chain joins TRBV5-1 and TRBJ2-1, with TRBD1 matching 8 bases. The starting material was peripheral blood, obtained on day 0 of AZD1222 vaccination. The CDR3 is CASSLRQGRYNEQFF. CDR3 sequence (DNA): TGCGCCAGCAGCTTGCGACAGGGGAGATACAATGAGCAGTTCTTC.